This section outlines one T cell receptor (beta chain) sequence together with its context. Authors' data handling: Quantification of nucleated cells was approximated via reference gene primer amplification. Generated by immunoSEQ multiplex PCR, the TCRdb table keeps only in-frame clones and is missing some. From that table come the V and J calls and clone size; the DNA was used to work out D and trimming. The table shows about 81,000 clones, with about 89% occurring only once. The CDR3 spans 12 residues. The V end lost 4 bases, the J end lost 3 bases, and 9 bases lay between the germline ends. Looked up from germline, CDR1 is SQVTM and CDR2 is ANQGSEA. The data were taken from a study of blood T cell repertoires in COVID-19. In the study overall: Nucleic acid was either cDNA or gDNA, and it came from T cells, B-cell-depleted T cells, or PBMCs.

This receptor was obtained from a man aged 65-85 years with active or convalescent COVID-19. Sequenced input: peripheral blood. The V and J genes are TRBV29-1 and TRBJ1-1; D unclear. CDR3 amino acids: CSVAPGYTEAFF. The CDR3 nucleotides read TGCAGCGTTGCCCCAGGATACACTGAAGCTTTCTTT.